The 16 T cell receptor beta chains below come from one sample, sequenced in a study of Ad26.COV2.S vaccination and SARS-CoV-2 variants. Sequencing used immunoSEQ multiplex PCR; TCRdb keeps in-frame clones, though not all of them. The sample carries about 350,000 clones, approximately 85% recorded once. As to treatment: over 15 received Ad26.COV2.S at low or high dose, single or two shots; about five received placebo; per-sample allocation not given. Sampling happened 63 days after the first vaccine or placebo injection. The specimen comprised peripheral blood, sampled in a trial of Ad26.COV2.S vaccine versus placebo. The origin of the receptors is a person between 18 and 65 years old who received the Ad26.COV2.S COVID-19 vaccine or a placebo.

The chain recombines TRBV28 with TRBJ2-7; 7 nucleotides align to TRBD2. The V gene end was trimmed by 6 bases and the J gene end by 1 base; junction bases not matched to a gene: 9. Germline-derived CDR1 and CDR2 are MDHEN and SYDVKM. The CDR3 contains 15 residues. This chain's CDR3 is CASSRPGGGSYEQYF. The CDR3 DNA sequence: TGTGCCAGCAGCCGACCAGGCGGGGGTTCCTACGAGCAGTACTTC.

The gene calls are TRBV10-3 and TRBJ1-1; D gene uncertain. Germline CDR1 is ENHRY and CDR2 is SYGVKD. The CDR3 runs 13 residues. Trimming pared 11 bases from V and 0 bases from J, leaving 13 bases between. CDR3 in DNA: TGTGCCTCCGGCGGAGCCATGAACACTGAAGCTTTCTTT. Its translation: CASGGAMNTEAFF.

This chain links TRBV29-1 with TRBJ1-3; tentative D call: TRBD1 (5 bases). Trimming stripped 0 bases from V and 4 bases from J, with 10 bases between. The V gene's germline CDR1 is SQVTM and CDR2 ANQGSEA. The CDR3 is 14 amino acids. The CDR3 here is CSVEDRAGGNTIYF. DNA for the CDR3: TGCAGCGTTGAAGATCGGGCAGGGGGAAACACCATATATTTT. The full variable domain, rest sourced from reference TRBV29-1 and TRBJ1-3, is SAVISQKPSRDICQRGTSLTIQCQVDSQVTMMFWYRQQPGQSLTLIATANQGSEATYESGFVIDKFPISRPNLTFSTLTVSNMSPEDSSIYLCSVEDRAGGNTIYFGEGSWLTVV.

The rearrangement uses TRBV20-1 and TRBJ1-5; 7 bases agree with TRBD1. Germline CDR1 is DFQATT and CDR2 is SNEGSKA (reference sequence). This CDR3 is built from 15 residues. The trim removed 3 bases at V and 3 bases at J, leaving 8 bases unmatched. The CDR3 reads CSASLGTANNQPQHF. CDR3 in DNA: TGCAGTGCTAGTCTCGGGACAGCTAACAATCAGCCCCAGCATTTT.

The rearrangement uses TRBV3-1 (or the pseudogene TRBV3-2) and TRBJ2-7; TRBD1 or TRBD2 may be the D gene (5 bases each). This CDR3 has 15 amino acids. Trimming shortened V by 1 base and J by 2 bases, and 12 bases separated the two germline ends. The germline CDR1 and CDR2 sequences are LGHDT and YNNKEL (reference sequence). CDR3 loop: CASSQGGMGAYEQYF. The CDR3 DNA follows: TGTGCCAGCAGCCAAGGGGGGATGGGGGCCTACGAGCAGTACTTC.

The chain uses TRBV6-4 and TRBJ2-3; 8 bases are shared with TRBD1. V shed 3 bases, J shed 5 bases, and the junction held 13 bases outside the gene matches. The CDR3 has 17 amino acids. CDR1 is MRHNA and CDR2 is SNTAGT in the germline V gene. The DNA of the CDR3 is TGTGCCAGCAGTGAAACCCCTCAGGGGGCCAGGGGAGATACGCAGTATTTT. Residues: CASSETPQGARGDTQYF.

The chain couples TRBV6-6 to TRBJ1-2, with D tentatively TRBD1 (6 bases). The germline V gene has CDR1 MNHNY and CDR2 SVGAGI (reference sequence). This CDR3 has 14 residues. Trimming removed 8 bases at V and 4 bases at J, with 17 bases between. The chain's CDR3 is CASEGERFGYGYTF. The CDR3, as DNA: TGTGCCAGCGAGGGGGAGAGGTTCGGCTATGGCTACACCTTC.

In its sample, this clone was seen many times. The rearrangement uses TRBV6-1 and TRBJ1-3; TRBD1 aligns across 7 bases. V lost 0 bases and J lost 0; bases outside the gene matches: 2. The CDR3 contains 16 residues. Germline values: CDR1 MNHNS, CDR2 SASEGT. The CDR3 DNA reads TGTGCCAGCAGTGAAGCGGAGGGGGCCTCTGGAAACACCATATATTTT. This codes for CASSEAEGASGNTIYF.

This clone was recorded only once. This chain joins TRBV19 and TRBJ1-4; 9 nucleotides agree with TRBD1. The V and J ends lost 7 bases and 5 bases, in that order; junction bases with no gene match: 5. The CDR3 sequence is 14 residues long. The germline gives CDR1 LNHDA, CDR2 SQIVND (reference sequence). The CDR3 DNA reads as TGTGCCAGTAAGGTGGGACAGGGAAATGAAAAACTGTTTTTT. This translates into CASKVGQGNEKLFF. The full variable domain, its missing parts supplied by reference TRBV19 and TRBJ1-4, is DGGITQSPKYLFRKEGQNVTLSCEQNLNHDAMYWYRQDPGQGLRLIYYSQIVNDFQKGDIAEGYSVSREKKESFPLTVTSAQKNPTAFYLCASKVGQGNEKLFFGSGTQLSVL.

CDR3 DNA: TGTGCCAGCACCCTAAGTCCGGGGCCGTGGGGCTACACCTTC. It yields the protein CASTLSPGPWGYTF. The V call is TRBV7-2, the J call TRBJ1-2, with a possible D match to TRBD1 (5 bases). Per the germline V gene, CDR1 is SGHTA and CDR2 is FQGNSA. The CDR3 length is 14 residues. Trimming left V 7 bases short and J 8 bases short, with 20 bases between.

The V and J genes are TRBV28 and TRBJ1-2, with a tentative D call TRBD1 (6 bases). The germline CDR1 and CDR2 sequences are MDHEN and SYDVKM. V was shortened by 2 bases and J by 6 bases, with 16 bases between the two germline ends. The CDR3 covers 15 residues. The CDR3 reads CASSLRGQGWDGYTF. The CDR3 DNA reads TGTGCCAGCAGTTTAAGGGGCCAGGGGTGGGATGGCTACACCTTC.

This chain connects TRBV5-4 to TRBJ1-2; 10 bases are shared with TRBD1. Trimming removed 4 bases from V and 4 bases from J; junction bases left unmatched: 4. Per the germline V gene, CDR1 is SGHNT and CDR2 is YYREEE (reference sequence). The CDR3 is made up of 14 amino acids. In DNA, the CDR3 is TGTGCCAGCAGCCTCCGGGACAGGGGCTATGGCTACACCTTC. Translating it yields CASSLRDRGYGYTF.

CDR3 coding DNA: TGTGCCAGCAGTTCGACCCGGGTTTATAAGGCTCCATATGGCTACACCTTC. Its protein is CASSSTRVYKAPYGYTF. The chain is built from TRBV27 and TRBJ1-2; D ambiguous. V dropped 4 bases and J dropped 5 bases, with 23 bases sitting between them. Per the germline V gene, CDR1 is MNHEY and CDR2 is SMNVEV (reference sequence). The CDR3 sequence is 17 residues long.

This clone was picked up one time. The chain combines TRBV12-3 or TRBV12-4 with TRBJ1-6; D uncertain. V dropped 7 bases and J dropped 0 bases, with 4 bases sitting between them. The CDR3 consists of 13 residues. The CDR3 nucleotides read TGTGCCAGCACCCTCTCCTATAATTCACCCCTCCACTTT. Protein: CASTLSYNSPLHF.

The chain employs TRBV6-5 and TRBJ2-5; 9 nucleotides line up with TRBD1. Germline CDR1 MNHEY, CDR2 SVGAGI. Losses at the gene ends were 2 bases for V and 4 bases for J; bases not matched to a gene: 5. The CDR3 consists of 15 residues. CDR3 DNA sequence: TGTGCCAGCAGTTACCCGGGACAGGGTGCAGAGACCCAGTACTTC. Translated, it gives CASSYPGQGAETQYF.

The chain links TRBV5-8 to TRBJ2-7, with a possible D match to TRBD2 (7 bases). This CDR3 is built from 16 residues. Germline loops: CDR1 SGHTS, CDR2 YDEGEE. Trimming took off 0 bases at V and 2 bases at J, with 15 bases between the two ends. The CDR3 DNA reads TGTGCCAGCAGCTTGGAGGGGGGACTAACAACCTACGAGCAGTACTTC. Translation gives CASSLEGGLTTYEQYF.